The sequence of this T cell receptor beta chain was determined in a study of blood T cell repertoires in COVID-19. Across the study: In each case, the material was cDNA or gDNA derived from T cells, B-cell-depleted T cells, or PBMCs.

This CDR3 has 15 amino acids. J lost 9 bases, V lost 0 bases, and 4 bases had no gene match. Germline V lookup: CDR1 LNHDA, CDR2 SQIVND (reference sequence). In the authors' methods: Reference gene primer amplification in the assay estimated nucleated cell counts. The repertoire was sequenced with immunoSEQ multiplex PCR; TCRdb's copy has only in-frame clones and lacks some. Clonal size and the V and J genes are those of that table, whereas D and trimming came from the DNA. The table shows approximately 70,000 clones, with around 76% occurring only once. Sample: peripheral blood. This rearrangement joins TRBV19 to TRBJ1-6; TRBD1 aligns across 8 bases. The receptor was derived from a human donor in a cohort sampled during active COVID-19. CDR3 region: CASSIDLTGGSPLHF. The CDR3 nucleotides read TGTGCCAGTAGTATAGATCTAACAGGGGGTTCACCCCTCCACTTT.